This is a list of T cell receptor beta chains from one sample in a study of regulatory T cells in long-lasting Graves disease. A single record per CDR3 protein comes from TCRdb applying MiXCR to the multiplex PCR reads. The table has roughly 300,000 distinct CDR3 sequences, around 20% seen once. Sequencing used peripheral blood mononuclear cells (PBMCs), obtained when the disease was refractory, from a patient treated with antithyroid drugs. The receptors originated from a female donor with Graves disease. Each CDR3 is given without its conserved first and last residue. D genes are given only for firm matches.

>TRBD2|TRBV6-1|TRBJ2-7
ASSPKLAFPLREQY
>NA|TRBV14|TRBJ2-7
ASSSTISRAMEQY
>NA|TRBV4-1|TRBJ2-4
ASSQRHIAKNIQY
>NA|TRBV27|TRBJ2-7
ASSFPAGEQY
>NA|TRBV12-3/TRBV12-4|TRBJ2-2
ASSLLAGANTGELV
>TRBD1|TRBV6-1|TRBJ1-2
ASSPPRTGEVNYGYT
>TRBD1|TRBV7-3|TRBJ2-2
ASSDLTGAGELF
>NA|TRBV6-1|TRBJ1-1
ASTDRGDEAF
>NA|TRBV2|TRBJ1-5
ASSEGGPWSNQPQH
>TRBD1|TRBV24-1|TRBJ1-5
ATSDRRQGTNQPQH
>TRBD2|TRBV2|TRBJ2-3
ASSEATSGTDTQY
>NA|TRBV7-2|TRBJ2-2
ASSFFSPPTGELF
>NA|TRBV9|TRBJ1-1
ASSPTPRVGAF
>TRBD2|TRBV24-1|TRBJ2-7
ATSDGGLAGNEQY
>TRBD1|TRBV28|TRBJ2-7
ASSLGGQAAPH
>NA|TRBV20-1|TRBJ1-4
SARRNEKLF
>NA|TRBV18|TRBJ1-1
ASSPNAGDTEAF
>NA|TRBV2|TRBJ2-7
ASSELRLGQY
>NA|TRBV4-1|TRBJ1-6
ASSPPYGGEPLH
>NA|TRBV6-5|TRBJ1-1
ASSYEGGSVGIEAF
>TRBD1|TRBV29-1|TRBJ1-1
SVEGQGDTEAF
>TRBD1|TRBV28|TRBJ1-1
AGKTGGNTEAF
>TRBD1|TRBV5-1|TRBJ2-5
ASSYLTGTGDQETQY
>TRBD1|TRBV5-1|TRBJ2-5
ASSYGDRSQETQY
>NA|TRBV12-3/TRBV12-4|TRBJ2-3
ASSLRGNTDTQY
>NA|TRBV9|TRBJ1-2
ASSVLGEHNYGYT
>NA|TRBV4-1|TRBJ2-7
ASSLTTGVLSYEQY
>NA|TRBV6-5|TRBJ2-2
ASSSYQRKNTGELF